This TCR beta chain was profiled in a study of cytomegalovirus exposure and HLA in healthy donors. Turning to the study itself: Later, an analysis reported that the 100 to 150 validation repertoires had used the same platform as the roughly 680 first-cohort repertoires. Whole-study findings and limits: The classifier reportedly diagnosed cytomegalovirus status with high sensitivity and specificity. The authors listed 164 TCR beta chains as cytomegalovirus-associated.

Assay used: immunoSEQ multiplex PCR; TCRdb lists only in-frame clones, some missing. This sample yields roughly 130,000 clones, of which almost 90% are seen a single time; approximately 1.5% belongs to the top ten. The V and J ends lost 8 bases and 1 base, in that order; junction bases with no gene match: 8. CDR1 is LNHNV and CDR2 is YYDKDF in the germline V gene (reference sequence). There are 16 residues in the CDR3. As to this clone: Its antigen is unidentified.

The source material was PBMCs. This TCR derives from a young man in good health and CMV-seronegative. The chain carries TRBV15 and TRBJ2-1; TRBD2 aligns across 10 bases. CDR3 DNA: TGTGCCACCTCCGCCATAGCGGGAGGATCCTACAATGAGCAGTTCTTC. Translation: CATSAIAGGSYNEQFF.